The following is a T cell receptor beta chain sequence with its context. Antigen unknown. The data were taken from a study of cytomegalovirus exposure and HLA in healthy donors. It was with 60 Vbeta and 13 Jbeta primers that the PCR ran. TCRdb's table, derived via immunoSEQ multiplex PCR, lists solely in-frame clones and lacks some. The sample has about 120,000 clones, about 68% seen once. General study points: Altogether, 170 or so TCR beta chains were recorded as cytomegalovirus-associated.

Germline CDR1 is LNHDA and CDR2 is SQIVND (reference sequence). V lost 3 bases, J lost 5 bases, and 10 bases stayed unmatched. The length of the CDR3 is 16 residues. Sequenced sample: PBMCs. The sequence was collected from a woman in her thirties or forties in good health and CMV-seropositive. The chain recombines TRBV19 with TRBJ2-5, with 9 nucleotides matching TRBD2. The CDR3 sequence: CASSMSGGMNGETQYF. The CDR3 DNA follows: TGTGCCAGTAGTATGAGCGGGGGGATGAACGGGGAGACCCAGTACTTC. The whole variable domain, remainder taken from reference TRBV19 and TRBJ2-5, is DGGITQSPKYLFRKEGQNVTLSCEQNLNHDAMYWYRQDPGQGLRLIYYSQIVNDFQKGDIAEGYSVSREKKESFPLTVTSAQKNPTAFYLCASSMSGGMNGETQYFGPGTRLLVL.